One sample yielded the 19 T cell receptor beta chains listed below, sequenced in a study of blood T cell repertoires in COVID-19. Measured with immunoSEQ multiplex PCR; TCRdb has only the in-frame clones, and not every one. The sample has tens of thousands of clones, approximately 82% seen once. Sequencing was performed on peripheral blood. The origin of the receptors is a man aged 50-60 years with active or convalescent COVID-19.

This clone appeared a single time. In DNA form, the CDR3 reads TGTGCCAGCAGCCCCGGACTAGCACAAAACAATGAGCAGTTCTTC. This translates into CASSPGLAQNNEQFF. The V and J genes are TRBV7-9 and TRBJ2-1, with TRBD2 identical over 8 bases. This CDR3 spans 15 amino acids. The V segment lost 5 bases and the J segment 5 bases; nucleotides outside the gene matches: 8. The V gene's germline CDR1 is SEHNR and CDR2 FQNEAQ (reference sequence).

This chain joins TRBV7-9 and TRBJ2-5; 8 bases line up with TRBD1. The germline gives CDR1 SEHNR, CDR2 FQNEAQ (reference sequence). The CDR3 length is 15 residues. V was clipped by 3 bases and J by 2 bases; unmatched bases: 5. CDR3 residues: CASSFRTGLQETQYF. In DNA, the CDR3 is TGTGCCAGCAGCTTTAGGACAGGGTTGCAAGAGACCCAGTACTTC.

This clone was recorded a few times. V gene TRBV13 combines with J gene TRBJ1-6; D is unclear. There are 12 residues in the CDR3. Trimming cost V 8 bases and J 10 bases, with 12 bases left between them. Germline CDR1 is PRHDT and CDR2 is FYEKMQ (reference sequence). CDR3 residues: CASSFGVSPLHF. Here the CDR3 DNA reads TGTGCCAGCTCTTTCGGGGTATCACCCCTCCACTTT.

V is TRBV27 and J is TRBJ1-3; no clear D. V was shortened by 0 bases and J by 8 bases, with 23 bases between the two germline ends. The CDR3 is made up of 18 amino acids. Germline V CDR1 and CDR2: MNHEY, SMNVEV (reference sequence). The CDR3 protein is CASSLSGPPRLGPHTIYF. DNA of the CDR3: TGTGCCAGCAGTTTATCGGGCCCCCCCCGCTTGGGTCCTCACACCATATATTTT.

This chain uses TRBV5-1 with TRBJ1-2, with 12 bases aligning to TRBD1. The CDR3 sequence is 14 residues long. Germline lookup yields CDR1 SGHRS and CDR2 YFSETQ. Trimming cost V 4 bases and J 7 bases; bases outside gene matches: 5. CDR3 in DNA: TGCGCCAGCAGCCCGGGACAGGGGGCCTCTGGCTACACCTTC. It encodes CASSPGQGASGYTF.

CDR3 loop: CASSQAPLYEQYF. For the CDR3, the DNA is TGTGCCAGCAGCCAAGCCCCCCTTTACGAGCAGTACTTC. V gene TRBV3-1 (or the pseudogene TRBV3-2) combines with J gene TRBJ2-7; no clear D. Germline loops: CDR1 LGHDT, CDR2 YNNKEL (reference sequence). This CDR3 region has 13 residues. Trimming cost V 1 base and J 4 bases, with 8 bases left between them.

This chain connects TRBV18 to TRBJ2-3; TRBD2 matches 8 bases. CDR1 is KGHSH, CDR2 LQKENI, per germline. With V trimmed by 0 bases and J by 5 bases, 7 bases remained unmatched. The CDR3 runs to 16 residues. The CDR3 reads CASSPPNGGAEDTQYF. DNA for the CDR3: TGTGCCAGCTCACCACCGAACGGGGGGGCCGAAGATACGCAGTATTTT.

This rearrangement joins TRBV7-9 to TRBJ2-5; 8 bases line up with TRBD1. V was clipped by 6 bases and J by 7 bases; unmatched bases: 7. The CDR3 runs to 13 residues. Germline-derived CDR1 and CDR2 are SEHNR and FQNEAQ (reference sequence). The CDR3 protein is CASSRQGTGTQYF. DNA for the CDR3: TGTGCCAGCAGTCGACAGGGGACCGGGACCCAGTACTTC.

The rearrangement joins TRBV12-2 to TRBJ2-1; the table's D call TRBD2 went unverified against the DNA. TRBV12-2 corresponds to a pseudogene. This CDR3 is built from 15 residues. In DNA, the CDR3 is TGTGCAAGTCGCGAGACTAGCGGGGTCTACAATGAGCAGTTCTTC. Encoded protein: CASRETSGVYNEQFF.

This clone came up many times. The V call is TRBV18, the J call TRBJ1-1, with D possibly being TRBD1 (6 bases). V gave up 5 bases and J gave up 0 bases, with 10 bases separating them. CDR3 length: 14 amino acids. From germline, CDR1 is KGHSH and CDR2 LQKENI. CDR3 DNA sequence: TGTGCCAGCTCAGAACAGGGCCTGAACACTGAAGCTTTCTTT. As protein: CASSEQGLNTEAFF. Drawing the rest from reference TRBV18 and TRBJ1-1, the complete variable domain is NAGVMQNPRHLVRRRGQEARLRCSPMKGHSHVYWYRQLPEEGLKFMVYLQKENIIDESGMPKERFSAEFPKEGPSILRIQQVVRGDSAAYFCASSEQGLNTEAFFGQGTRLTVV.

CDR3 DNA: TGTGCCAGTAGTATGGGGACTCCTAATGAAAAACTGTTTTTT. Translation: CASSMGTPNEKLFF. The chain has TRBV19 and TRBJ1-4, with a weak D call TRBD1 (5 bases). Germline V gives CDR1 LNHDA, CDR2 SQIVND (reference sequence). The CDR3 consists of 14 residues. The ends were cut back, 3 bases at V and 3 bases at J, with 8 bases in the middle.

This clone was counted once. This chain joins TRBV7-2 and TRBJ2-3; possible D gene TRBD2, 5 bases. CDR3 length: 13 residues. The V and J ends lost 5 bases and 5 bases respectively, with 11 bases between them. The germline V gene encodes CDR1 SGHTA and CDR2 FQGNSA. CDR3 DNA: TGTGCCAGCAGCCCCTCGGCGGGAGATACGCAGTATTTT. Protein: CASSPSAGDTQYF.

This rearrangement joins TRBV3-1 (or the pseudogene TRBV3-2) to TRBJ1-1; possible D gene TRBD1, 6 bases. Trimming shortened V by 3 bases and J by 4 bases, and 15 bases separated the two germline ends. CDR3 length: 15 residues. CDR1 is LGHDT, CDR2 YNNKEL, per germline (reference sequence). The CDR3 nucleotides are TGTGCCAGCAGCCAGGCGCAGGGGTATGGCACTGAAGCTTTCTTT. This translates into CASSQAQGYGTEAFF.

This clone was found a few times. V is TRBV19 and J is TRBJ1-5; D uncertain. Germline CDR1 LNHDA, CDR2 SQIVND (reference sequence). The CDR3 consists of 15 residues. V was clipped by 7 bases and J by 7 bases, with 20 bases between them. The CDR3 region has the DNA TGTGCCAGTACCACCCTCGGGTCCTCAGAGCAGCCCCAGCATTTT. Its protein is CASTTLGSSEQPQHF.

This clone was counted only a few times. V is TRBV27 and J is TRBJ1-2, with 10 bases identical to TRBD1. The CDR3 runs to 17 residues. Losses at the gene ends were 6 bases for V and 4 bases for J; bases not matched to a gene: 14. Germline CDR1 reads MNHEY; CDR2 reads SMNVEV (reference sequence). The chain's CDR3 is CASRSNKMTGGIYGYTF. In nucleotides, the CDR3 is TGTGCCAGCAGGTCGAACAAAATGACAGGGGGCATCTATGGCTACACCTTC.

This clone came up once. The genes are TRBV5-1 and TRBJ2-1, with 7 bases identical to TRBD1. J lost 5 bases, V lost 5 bases, and 10 bases had no gene match. Germline CDR1 SGHRS, CDR2 YFSETQ. The CDR3 consists of 15 residues. The CDR3: CASSPGTVEDNEQFF. The CDR3 DNA reads as TGCGCCAGCAGTCCCGGGACAGTGGAAGACAATGAGCAGTTCTTC.

The CDR3 protein is CAISTTGQETQYF. CDR3 nucleotides: TGTGCCATCAGCACCACAGGTCAAGAGACCCAGTACTTC. J is TRBJ2-5 and V is TRBV10-3; maybe TRBD1 (5 bases). V was clipped by 6 bases and J by 2 bases, with 10 bases between them. CDR1 and CDR2 from the germline V gene are ENHRY and SYGVKD. The CDR3 is made up of 13 amino acids.

The chain couples TRBV12-3 or TRBV12-4 to TRBJ1-6, with D uncertain. CDR3 length: 13 amino acids. V dropped 3 bases and J dropped 5 bases, with 5 bases sitting between them. For the CDR3, the DNA is TGTGCCAGCAGTTTCTCAGATAATTCACCCCTCCACTTT. It translates to CASSFSDNSPLHF.

The genes are TRBV4-2 and TRBJ2-5; possibly TRBD2 for D (6 bases). Trimming pared 0 bases from V and 4 bases from J, leaving 9 bases between. The germline CDR1 and CDR2 sequences are LGHNA and YNFKEQ. The length of the CDR3 is 14 residues. The CDR3 loop is CASSQDWGGETQYF. CDR3 nucleotides: TGTGCCAGCAGCCAAGATTGGGGAGGAGAGACCCAGTACTTC.